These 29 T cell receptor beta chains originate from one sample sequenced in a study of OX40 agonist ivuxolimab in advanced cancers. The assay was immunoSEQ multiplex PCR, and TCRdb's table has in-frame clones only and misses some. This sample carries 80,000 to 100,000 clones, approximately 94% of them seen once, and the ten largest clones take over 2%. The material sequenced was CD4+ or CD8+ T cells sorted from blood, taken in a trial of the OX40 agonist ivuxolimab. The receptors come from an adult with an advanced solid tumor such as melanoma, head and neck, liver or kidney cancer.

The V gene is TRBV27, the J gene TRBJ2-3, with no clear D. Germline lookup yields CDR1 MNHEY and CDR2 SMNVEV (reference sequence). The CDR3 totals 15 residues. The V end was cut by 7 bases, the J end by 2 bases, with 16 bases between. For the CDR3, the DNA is TGTGCCAGCACCCAGGCCAGCCCCGTCACAGATACGCAGTATTTT. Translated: CASTQASPVTDTQYF.

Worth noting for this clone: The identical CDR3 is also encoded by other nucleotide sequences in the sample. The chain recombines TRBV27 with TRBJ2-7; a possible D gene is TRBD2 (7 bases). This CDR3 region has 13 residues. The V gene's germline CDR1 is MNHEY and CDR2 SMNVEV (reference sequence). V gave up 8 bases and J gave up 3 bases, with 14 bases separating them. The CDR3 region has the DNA TGTGCCAGCTCCCTGGGAGGGGGCTACGAGCAGTACTTC. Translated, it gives CASSLGGGYEQYF.

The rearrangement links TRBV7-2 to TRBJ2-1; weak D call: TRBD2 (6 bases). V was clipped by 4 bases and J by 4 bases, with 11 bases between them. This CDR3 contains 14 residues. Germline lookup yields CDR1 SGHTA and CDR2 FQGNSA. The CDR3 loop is CASSSTRPYNEQFF. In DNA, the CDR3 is TGTGCCAGCAGCTCGACTAGGCCGTACAATGAGCAGTTCTTC.

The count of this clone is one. This CDR3 is CASQLGQGLYEQYF. CDR3 coding DNA: TGTGCCAGCCAGCTAGGACAGGGGCTATACGAGCAGTACTTC. This chain links TRBV2 with TRBJ2-7; the match to TRBD1 covers 9 bases. CDR3 length: 14 residues. J was trimmed by 4 bases and V by 8 bases; bases with no gene match: 9. CDR1 and CDR2 from the germline V gene are SNHLY and FYNNEI.

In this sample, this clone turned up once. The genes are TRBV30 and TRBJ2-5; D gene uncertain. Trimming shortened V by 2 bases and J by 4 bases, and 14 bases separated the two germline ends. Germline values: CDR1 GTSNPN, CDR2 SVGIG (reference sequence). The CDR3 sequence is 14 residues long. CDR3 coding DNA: TGTGCCTGGAGTCCCCCAGGCCGAGGAGAGACCCAGTACTTC. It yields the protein CAWSPPGRGETQYF. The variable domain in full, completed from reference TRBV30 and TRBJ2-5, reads SQTIHQWPATLVQPVGSPLSLECTVEGTSNPNLYWYRQAAGRGLQLLFYSVGIGQISSEVPQNLSASRPQDRQFILSSKKLLLSDSGFYLCAWSPPGRGETQYFGPGTRLLVL.

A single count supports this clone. The CDR3 reads CASSLVGGGELFF. The DNA for the CDR3 is TGTGCCAGCAGTTTAGTGGGTGGAGGGGAGCTGTTTTTT. The chain is built from TRBV27 and TRBJ2-2; D is unresolved. The germline V and J ends were trimmed by 2 bases and 8 bases, with 9 bases remaining between them. The length of the CDR3 is 13 residues. The germline CDR1 and CDR2 sequences are MNHEY and SMNVEV (reference sequence).

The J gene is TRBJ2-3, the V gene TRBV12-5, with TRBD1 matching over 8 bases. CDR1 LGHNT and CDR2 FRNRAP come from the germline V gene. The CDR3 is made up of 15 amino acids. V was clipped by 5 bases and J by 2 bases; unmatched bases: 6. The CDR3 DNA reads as TGTGCTAGTGGTCACGACAGGGGTGTCACAGATACGCAGTATTTT. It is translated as CASGHDRGVTDTQYF.

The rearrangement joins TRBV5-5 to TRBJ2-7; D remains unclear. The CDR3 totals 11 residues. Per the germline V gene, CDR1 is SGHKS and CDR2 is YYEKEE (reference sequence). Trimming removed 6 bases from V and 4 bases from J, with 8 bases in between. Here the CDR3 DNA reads TGTGCCAGCACCGGTGGATACGAGCAGTACTTC. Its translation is CASTGGYEQYF.

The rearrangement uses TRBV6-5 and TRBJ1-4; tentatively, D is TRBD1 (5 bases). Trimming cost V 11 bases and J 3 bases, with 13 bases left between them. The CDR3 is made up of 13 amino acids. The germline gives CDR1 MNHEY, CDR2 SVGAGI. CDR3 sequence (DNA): TGTGCCGTACGAGAGACAGCTAATGAAAAACTGTTTTTT. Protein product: CAVRETANEKLFF.

CDR3 nucleotide sequence: TGTGCCACTCGAAAGGGGACAGGGGTAAACGAGCAGTACTTC. Residues: CATRKGTGVNEQYF. The chain links TRBV6-5 to TRBJ2-7, with 10 bases that match TRBD1. The CDR3 is 14 amino acids. Looked up from germline, CDR1 is MNHEY and CDR2 is SVGAGI. V lost 10 bases and J lost 5; bases outside the gene matches: 11.

The CDR3 is CASSPTKGTHGVYEQYF. CDR3 DNA: TGTGCCAGCAGTCCAACTAAGGGGACGCATGGTGTTTACGAGCAGTACTTC. V is TRBV7-9 and J is TRBJ2-7; D assignment may be TRBD1 or TRBD2 (5 bases each). V lost 6 bases and J lost 4, with 25 bases in between. The CDR3 totals 17 residues. CDR1 and CDR2 from the germline V gene are SEHNR and FQNEAQ (reference sequence).

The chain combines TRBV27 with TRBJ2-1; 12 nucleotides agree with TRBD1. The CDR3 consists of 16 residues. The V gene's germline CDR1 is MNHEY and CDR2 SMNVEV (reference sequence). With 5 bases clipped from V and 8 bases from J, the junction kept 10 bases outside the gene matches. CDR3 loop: CASSHTRDRGRHEQFF. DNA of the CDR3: TGTGCCAGCAGTCATACCCGGGACAGGGGGCGCCATGAGCAGTTCTTC.

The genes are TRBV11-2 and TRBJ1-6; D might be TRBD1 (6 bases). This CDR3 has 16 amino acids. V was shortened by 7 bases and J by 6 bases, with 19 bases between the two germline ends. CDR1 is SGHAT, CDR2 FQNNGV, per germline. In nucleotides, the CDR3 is TGTGCCAGCACCGCTTCCTCCGGACAGAGTAATTCACCCCTCCACTTT. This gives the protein CASTASSGQSNSPLHF.

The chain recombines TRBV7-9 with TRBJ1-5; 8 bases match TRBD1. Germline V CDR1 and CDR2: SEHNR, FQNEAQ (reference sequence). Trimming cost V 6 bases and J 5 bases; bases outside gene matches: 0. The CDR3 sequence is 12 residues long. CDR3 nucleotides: TGTGCCAGCAGACAGGGGGATCAGCCCCAGCATTTT. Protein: CASRQGDQPQHF.

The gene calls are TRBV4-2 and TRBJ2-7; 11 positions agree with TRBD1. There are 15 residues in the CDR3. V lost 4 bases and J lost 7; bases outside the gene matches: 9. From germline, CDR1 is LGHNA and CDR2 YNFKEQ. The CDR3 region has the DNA TGTGCCAGCAGCCGAGGGACAGGGGGACGTCCGGAGCAGTACTTC. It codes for CASSRGTGGRPEQYF.

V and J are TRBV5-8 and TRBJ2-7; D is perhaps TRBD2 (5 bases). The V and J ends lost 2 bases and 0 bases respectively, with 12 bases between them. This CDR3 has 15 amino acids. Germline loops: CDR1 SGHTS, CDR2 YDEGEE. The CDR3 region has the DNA TGTGCCAGCAGCTTAAGCGGCAGAATCTCCTACGAGCAGTACTTC. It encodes CASSLSGRISYEQYF.

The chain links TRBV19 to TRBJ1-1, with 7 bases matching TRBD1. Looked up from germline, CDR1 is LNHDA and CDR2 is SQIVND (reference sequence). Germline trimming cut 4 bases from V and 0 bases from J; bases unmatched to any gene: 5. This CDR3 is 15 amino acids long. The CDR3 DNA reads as TGTGCCAGTAGTACTTGGGACAGACTGAACACTGAAGCTTTCTTT. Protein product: CASSTWDRLNTEAFF.

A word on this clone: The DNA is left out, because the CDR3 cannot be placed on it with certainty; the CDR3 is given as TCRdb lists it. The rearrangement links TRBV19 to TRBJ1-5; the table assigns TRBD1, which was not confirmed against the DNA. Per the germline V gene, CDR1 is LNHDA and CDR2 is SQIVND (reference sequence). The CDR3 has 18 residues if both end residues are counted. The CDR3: CASTSAPWTGGLRQPQHF.

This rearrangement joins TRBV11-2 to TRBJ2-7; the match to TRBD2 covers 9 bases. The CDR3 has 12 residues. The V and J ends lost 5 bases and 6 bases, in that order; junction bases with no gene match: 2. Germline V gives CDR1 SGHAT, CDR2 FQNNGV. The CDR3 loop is CASSLGLAEQYF. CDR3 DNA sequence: TGTGCCAGCAGCCTGGGACTAGCCGAGCAGTACTTC.

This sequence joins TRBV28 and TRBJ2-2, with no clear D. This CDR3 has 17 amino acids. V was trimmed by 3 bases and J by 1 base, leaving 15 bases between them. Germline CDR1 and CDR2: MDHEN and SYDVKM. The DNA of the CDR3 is TGTGCCAGCAGTTTGGATCGGTCGACCCTGAACACCGGGGAGCTGTTTTTT. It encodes CASSLDRSTLNTGELFF.

The CDR3 DNA reads TGTGCCAGCTTCTCGACCGCGGTATATGAGCAGTTCTTC. It encodes CASFSTAVYEQFF. V gene TRBV2 combines with J gene TRBJ2-1, with D uncertain. Trimming took 8 bases from V and 8 from J, leaving 16 bases between them. Germline V gene data show CDR1 as SNHLY and CDR2 as FYNNEI. CDR3 length equals 13 residues.

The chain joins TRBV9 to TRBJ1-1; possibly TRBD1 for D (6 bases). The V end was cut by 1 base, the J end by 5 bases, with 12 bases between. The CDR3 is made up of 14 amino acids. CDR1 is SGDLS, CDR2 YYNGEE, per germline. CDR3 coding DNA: TGTGCCAGCAGCGTACTGGAGGGGGGTACTGAAGCTTTCTTT. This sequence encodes CASSVLEGGTEAFF.

DNA of the CDR3: TGTGCCAGTAGTCGACAGGGGCCCTACAATGAGCAGTTCTTC. It yields the protein CASSRQGPYNEQFF. V usage is TRBV19 and J usage is TRBJ2-1; 8 nucleotides agree with TRBD1. This CDR3 has 14 residues. V was clipped by 5 bases and J by 2 bases; unmatched bases: 2. Germline values: CDR1 LNHDA, CDR2 SQIVND (reference sequence).

CDR3 sequence (DNA): TGTGCCAGCAGCTTGAGAGGGGGCAATTCACCCCTCCACTTT. It translates to CASSLRGGNSPLHF. The genes are TRBV5-4 and TRBJ1-6, with 7 nucleotides matching TRBD1. J gave up 7 bases and V 1 base, and 2 bases lay outside the gene matches. The CDR3 runs 14 residues. Germline V gene sequence: CDR1 SGHNT, CDR2 YYREEE (reference sequence).

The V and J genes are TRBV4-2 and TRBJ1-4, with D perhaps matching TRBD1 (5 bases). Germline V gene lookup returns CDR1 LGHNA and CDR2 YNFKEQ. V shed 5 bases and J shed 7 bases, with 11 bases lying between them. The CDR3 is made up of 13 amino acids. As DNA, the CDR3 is TGTGCCAGCAGCTCTGAGGGGATTGAAAAACTGTTTTTT. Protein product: CASSSEGIEKLFF.

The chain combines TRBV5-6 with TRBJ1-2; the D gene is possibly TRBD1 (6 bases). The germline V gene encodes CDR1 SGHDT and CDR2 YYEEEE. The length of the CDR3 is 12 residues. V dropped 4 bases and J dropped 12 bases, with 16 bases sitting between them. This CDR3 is CASSPGQMLNTF. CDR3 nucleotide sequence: TGTGCCAGCAGCCCCGGACAGATGTTAAACACCTTC.

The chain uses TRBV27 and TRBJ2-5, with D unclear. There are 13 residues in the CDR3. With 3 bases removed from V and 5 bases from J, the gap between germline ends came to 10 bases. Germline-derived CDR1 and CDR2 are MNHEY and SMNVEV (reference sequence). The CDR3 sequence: CASSFLPTETQYF. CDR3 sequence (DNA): TGTGCCAGCAGTTTTCTGCCTACCGAGACCCAGTACTTC.

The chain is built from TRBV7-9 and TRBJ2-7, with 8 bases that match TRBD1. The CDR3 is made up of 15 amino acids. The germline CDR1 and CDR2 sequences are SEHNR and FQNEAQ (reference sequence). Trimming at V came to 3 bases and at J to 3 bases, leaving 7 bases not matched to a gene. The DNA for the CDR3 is TGTGCCAGCAGCTTCTCGACAGGGGCCCACTACGAGCAGTACTTC. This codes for CASSFSTGAHYEQYF. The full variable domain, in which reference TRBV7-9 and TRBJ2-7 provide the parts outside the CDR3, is DTGVSQNPRHKITKRGQNVTFRCDPISEHNRLYWYRQTLGQGPEFLTYFQNEAQLEKSRLLSDRFSAERPKGSFSTLEIQRTEQGDSAMYLCASSFSTGAHYEQYFGPGTRLTVT.

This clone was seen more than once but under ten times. The CDR3 sequence is CATRGFGNQPQHF. The CDR3 DNA reads as TGTGCCACTAGAGGGTTTGGCAATCAGCCCCAGCATTTT. V usage is TRBV15 and J usage is TRBJ1-5, with D unresolved. This CDR3 is 13 amino acids long. Trimming shortened V by 9 bases and J by 2 bases, and 11 bases separated the two germline ends. Germline values: CDR1 LNHNV, CDR2 YYDKDF (reference sequence).